This T cell receptor (beta chain) was recovered during a study of blood T cell repertoires in COVID-19. With 1 base clipped from V and 3 bases from J, the junction kept 5 bases outside the gene matches. This CDR3 contains 16 residues. Germline values: CDR1 ENHRY, CDR2 SYGVKD. Libraries were prepared by immunoSEQ multiplex PCR; TCRdb keeps only in-frame clonotypes and omits some of them. The table records 60,000 to 80,000 clones, 80% to 95% of them present only once. This clonotype was obtained from a human donor in a cohort sampled during active COVID-19. This sequence joins TRBV10-3 and TRBJ2-3, with 9 bases aligning to TRBD2. Sequencing input: peripheral blood. CDR3 in amino acids: CAISEWASGNTDTQYF. The CDR3 DNA sequence: TGTGCCATCAGTGAGTGGGCTAGCGGGAATACAGATACGCAGTATTTT.